This T cell receptor beta chain was recovered during a study of siplizumab effects on memory and regulatory T cells. The CDR3 is 17 amino acids. Per germline, CDR1 SGHAT and CDR2 FQNNGV. V shed 5 bases, J shed 9 bases, and the junction held 19 bases outside the gene matches. Study-wide points: Naive or memory phenotype was unassignable for roughly 75-96% of proliferating CD4+ or CD8+ clones.

Assays captured around 92,000 TCR templates per sample. TCRdb keeps only in-frame clones here, not all; method: immunoSEQ multiplex PCR. This table has under 100,000 clones, approximately 86% appearing once. On this clone: The target antigen is unknown.

This receptor was taken from a human donor in good health. The chain has TRBV11-2 and TRBJ2-1; 7 nucleotides agree with TRBD2. Sequencing input: Tregs sorted from blood. CDR3 region: CASSPGRRDGGSIEQFF. In DNA form, the CDR3 reads TGTGCCAGCAGCCCCGGGCGTAGGGACGGCGGGAGTATTGAGCAGTTCTTC.